This entry lists 28 T cell receptor beta chains sequenced from one sample in a study of CD8+ T cells in alopecia areata. The authors extracted RNA and reverse transcribed it into cDNA as the sequencing template. Generated by immunoSEQ multiplex PCR, the TCRdb table keeps only in-frame clones and is missing some. Of around 97,000 clones listed, 85% to 90% are singletons. As to treatment: oral pan-JAK inhibitor, 5-10 mg twice daily. The starting material was CD8+ T cells sorted from blood, obtained at week 34, from a patient treated with tofacitinib. The receptors derive from a human donor with alopecia areata.

This chain links TRBV9 with TRBJ2-7; D call uncertain. From germline, CDR1 is SGDLS and CDR2 YYNGEE. CDR3 length: 13 amino acids. V was cut by 1 base and J by 0 bases, with 5 bases left in between. For the CDR3, the DNA is TGTGCCAGCAGCGTAACAGACTCCTACGAGCAGTACTTC. This encodes CASSVTDSYEQYF.

This clone was seen only once. The rearrangement links TRBV7-9 to TRBJ2-1; TRBD2 matches 10 bases. The V gene end was trimmed by 4 bases and the J gene end by 2 bases; junction bases not matched to a gene: 2. The germline V gene encodes CDR1 SEHNR and CDR2 FQNEAQ (reference sequence). The CDR3 spans 15 residues. Written as DNA, the CDR3 is TGTGCCAGCAGCTCTAGCGGGAGCCCCTACAATGAGCAGTTCTTC. It codes for CASSSSGSPYNEQFF.

There are a few counts of this clone. The J gene is TRBJ1-1, the V gene TRBV11-2, with no clear D. This CDR3 is 13 amino acids long. Germline V gives CDR1 SGHAT, CDR2 FQNNGV. V was cut by 1 base and J by 7 bases, with 10 bases left in between. CDR3 coding DNA: TGTGCCAGCAGCTTAGGTGGGTGGGGTGAAGCTTTCTTT. It translates to CASSLGGWGEAFF.

In the case of this clone: The same CDR3 also results from other DNA sequences found in this sample. V and J are TRBV9 and TRBJ2-7; D might be TRBD1 (6 bases). The V end was cut by 3 bases, the J end by 3 bases, with 10 bases between. Germline assignment: CDR1 SGDLS and CDR2 YYNGEE. The CDR3 covers 13 residues. CDR3 sequence: CASSEGDGYEQYF. The CDR3 DNA reads TGTGCCAGCAGCGAGGGGGACGGCTACGAGCAGTACTTC.

The J gene is TRBJ1-5, the V gene TRBV6-1, with TRBD1 matching over 10 bases. This CDR3 region has 15 residues. Germline loops: CDR1 MNHNS, CDR2 SASEGT. With V trimmed by 6 bases and J by 7 bases, 9 bases remained unmatched. CDR3 DNA: TGTGCCAGCAGGCGATCGACAGGGGGCGAACAGCCCCAGCATTTT. Protein sequence: CASRRSTGGEQPQHF.

To note about this clone: Other nucleotide sequences from this sample produce the same CDR3. The chain couples TRBV9 to TRBJ1-1, with D unclear. CDR3 length: 13 amino acids. Germline CDR1 reads SGDLS; CDR2 reads YYNGEE. V was shortened by 0 bases and J by 5 bases, with 8 bases between the two germline ends. The CDR3 nucleotides are TGTGCCAGCAGCGTAGGAACAAATACTGAAGCTTTCTTT. Its translation: CASSVGTNTEAFF. Combining the CDR3 with reference TRBV9 and TRBJ1-1 gives the whole variable domain DSGVTQTPKHLITATGQRVTLRCSPRSGDLSVYWYQQSLDQGLQFLIQYYNGEERAKGNILERFSAQQFPDLHSELNLSSLELGDSALYFCASSVGTNTEAFFGQGTRLTVV.

The chain combines TRBV10-3 with TRBJ2-7, with TRBD2 identical over 7 bases. Trimming cost V 4 bases and J 2 bases; bases outside gene matches: 11. There are 16 residues in the CDR3. Germline CDR1 and CDR2: ENHRY and SYGVKD. The CDR3 sequence: CAISASGGSWAYEQYF. The CDR3 nucleotides are TGTGCCATCAGTGCCTCCGGGGGGAGCTGGGCCTACGAGCAGTACTTC.

In regard to this clone: The same CDR3 also results from other DNA sequences found in this sample. This chain uses TRBV7-9 with TRBJ2-7; D unclear. Trimming took off 5 bases at V and 1 base at J, with 3 bases between the two ends. The CDR3 runs to 11 residues. Germline V lookup: CDR1 SEHNR, CDR2 FQNEAQ (reference sequence). Written as DNA, the CDR3 is TGTGCCAGCAGCCGTTCCTACGAGCAGTACTTC. Translating gives CASSRSYEQYF.

This clone occurred a few times. The chain links TRBV14 to TRBJ2-2, with 7 positions matching TRBD1. V lost 6 bases, J lost 2 bases, and 9 bases stayed unmatched. CDR1 is SGHDN, CDR2 FVKESK, per germline. The CDR3 extends over 16 amino acids. In DNA, the CDR3 is TGTGCCAGCAGTCACCCGGGACAGCCAAACACCGGGGAGCTGTTTTTT. Its protein product is CASSHPGQPNTGELFF.

The chain employs TRBV5-5 and TRBJ2-1, with 8 positions matching TRBD1. This CDR3 region has 15 residues. CDR1 is SGHKS, CDR2 YYEKEE, per germline (reference sequence). J lost 5 bases, V lost 1 base, and 5 bases had no gene match. CDR3 coding DNA: TGTGCCAGCAGCTTGCACAGGGGGTCTAACAATGAGCAGTTCTTC. Amino acids: CASSLHRGSNNEQFF.

This clone was found once. The chain is built from TRBV9 and TRBJ2-2; TRBD2 is a possible D gene (6 bases). Germline CDR1 SGDLS, CDR2 YYNGEE. The CDR3 is 15 amino acids. Trimming shortened V by 4 bases and J by 5 bases, and 15 bases separated the two germline ends. CDR3 sequence reads: CASSWGESRTGELFF. For the CDR3, the DNA is TGTGCCAGCAGCTGGGGGGAAAGTAGGACCGGGGAGCTGTTTTTT.

The chain employs TRBV29-1 and TRBJ1-2; no clear D. The V gene lost 3 bases and the J gene lost 7 bases, with 18 bases spanning the gap. CDR3 length equals 14 residues. Germline assignment: CDR1 SQVTM and CDR2 ANQGSEA. The CDR3: CSVDSLSGEGGYTF. In DNA, the CDR3 is TGCAGCGTTGACTCCCTTTCTGGGGAAGGTGGCTACACCTTC.

This chain connects TRBV19 to TRBJ2-1; tentatively, D is TRBD1 (5 bases). The CDR3 has 14 residues. The V and J ends lost 7 bases and 5 bases respectively, with 15 bases between them. Per the germline V gene, CDR1 is LNHDA and CDR2 is SQIVND (reference sequence). The CDR3 here is CASTKSGHDNEQFF. Here the CDR3 DNA reads TGTGCCAGTACCAAGTCAGGACACGACAATGAGCAGTTCTTC.

The CDR3 coding sequence is TGTGCCAGCAGCTTAGTGGGACAGGGGGCGCGCGAGCAGTACTTC. This gives the protein CASSLVGQGAREQYF. V usage is TRBV7-9 and J usage is TRBJ2-7, with 12 bases lining up with TRBD1. This CDR3 region has 15 residues. Germline loops: CDR1 SEHNR, CDR2 FQNEAQ (reference sequence). The V gene end was trimmed by 1 base and the J gene end by 6 bases; junction bases not matched to a gene: 4.

This rearrangement joins TRBV7-9 to TRBJ2-1; 9 bases are shared with TRBD1. The V gene's germline CDR1 is SEHNR and CDR2 FQNEAQ (reference sequence). With V trimmed by 5 bases and J by 8 bases, 4 bases remained unmatched. This CDR3 is built from 13 residues. The CDR3 region is CASSRDRVYEQFF. CDR3 DNA: TGTGCCAGCAGCCGGGACAGGGTTTATGAGCAGTTCTTC. Full variable domain (remainder filled in from reference TRBV7-9 and TRBJ2-1): DTGVSQNPRHKITKRGQNVTFRCDPISEHNRLYWYRQTLGQGPEFLTYFQNEAQLEKSRLLSDRFSAERPKGSFSTLEIQRTEQGDSAMYLCASSRDRVYEQFFGPGTRLTVL.

V gene TRBV6-6 combines with J gene TRBJ2-7; D gene ambiguous. The V end was cut by 5 bases, the J end by 3 bases, with 8 bases between. Germline lookup yields CDR1 MNHNY and CDR2 SVGAGI (reference sequence). The CDR3 consists of 12 residues. The CDR3 is CASSPTLYEQYF. Here the CDR3 DNA reads TGTGCCAGCAGTCCCACCCTCTACGAGCAGTACTTC.

The chain uses TRBV6-5 and TRBJ1-6; the D gene is possibly TRBD1 (6 bases). This CDR3 contains 15 residues. Germline CDR1 is MNHEY and CDR2 is SVGAGI. V lost 5 bases, J lost 9 bases, and 17 bases lay in between. Written as DNA, the CDR3 is TGTGCCAGCAGTAAATACGGAGGGGGTACTTCACCCCTCCACTTT. It yields the protein CASSKYGGGTSPLHF.

The rearrangement uses TRBV6-4 and TRBJ2-3, with 12 bases lining up with TRBD2. Germline CDR1 reads MRHNA; CDR2 reads SNTAGT. The CDR3 runs 15 residues. The junction had 6 bases not matched to a gene; V was cut back by 6 bases and J by 5 bases. The CDR3 DNA reads as TGTGCCAGCAGCGCTAGCGGGGGGGAAGTAGATACGCAGTATTTT. Amino acid sequence: CASSASGGEVDTQYF.

CDR3 sequence (DNA): TGTGCCAGCAGTGAAGGAACGGATGAGATGAACACTGAAGCTTTCTTT. Its protein is CASSEGTDEMNTEAFF. V is TRBV2 and J is TRBJ1-1; D remains ambiguous. The CDR3 has 16 amino acids. The germline V gene has CDR1 SNHLY and CDR2 FYNNEI. V was clipped by 1 base and J by 0 bases, with 12 bases between them.

The chain carries TRBV9 and TRBJ2-1; D is unresolved. The V and J ends lost 7 bases and 15 bases respectively, with 8 bases between them. The CDR3 extends over 8 amino acids. The germline V gene encodes CDR1 SGDLS and CDR2 YYNGEE. CDR3 DNA: TGTGCCAGCCGGAATCCGTTCTTC. Amino acid sequence: CASRNPFF.

The chain has TRBV11-2 and TRBJ2-1; TRBD2 aligns across 12 bases. CDR3 length equals 18 residues. V gave up 6 bases and J gave up 5 bases; unmatched junction bases: 14. Germline CDR1 reads SGHAT; CDR2 reads FQNNGV. For the CDR3, the DNA is TGTGCCAGCAGTTTAAGGACTAGCGGGGACCCGAGGGACAATGAGCAGTTCTTC. As protein: CASSLRTSGDPRDNEQFF.

The CDR3 DNA follows: TGTGCCAGCAGCTTTGGACAGGGGGTCCTCACAGATACGCAGTATTTT. Translated: CASSFGQGVLTDTQYF. This sequence joins TRBV5-5 and TRBJ2-3; 10 bases align to TRBD1. V dropped 2 bases and J dropped 2; count of bases not matched to a gene: 5. The CDR3 is made up of 16 amino acids. Germline loops: CDR1 SGHKS, CDR2 YYEKEE (reference sequence).

The chain has TRBV2 and TRBJ1-1, with 7 bases lining up with TRBD1. J gave up 5 bases and V 10 bases, and 10 bases lay outside the gene matches. This CDR3 has 13 amino acids. Germline values: CDR1 SNHLY, CDR2 FYNNEI. This CDR3 reads CATHRGGGTEAFF. DNA for the CDR3: TGTGCCACCCACAGGGGAGGAGGGACTGAAGCTTTCTTT.

The chain employs TRBV2 and TRBJ2-1; a weak D match, TRBD2 (6 bases). Deletions cut 1 base from V and 0 bases from J, with 7 bases between. This CDR3 comprises 15 residues. Germline values: CDR1 SNHLY, CDR2 FYNNEI. The CDR3 region is CASSEGGVSYNEQFF. Here the CDR3 DNA reads TGTGCCAGCAGTGAAGGCGGGGTCTCCTACAATGAGCAGTTCTTC.

CDR3 nucleotides: TGCAGCGTTGAAGAGGGAGCGGTCCAGGAGACCCAGTACTTC. Protein sequence: CSVEEGAVQETQYF. V usage is TRBV29-1 and J usage is TRBJ2-5; D perhaps matches TRBD2 (5 bases). From germline, CDR1 is SQVTM and CDR2 ANQGSEA. This CDR3 is 14 amino acids long. Trimming took off 0 bases at V and 5 bases at J, with 13 bases between the two ends.

V gene TRBV7-9 combines with J gene TRBJ2-5; weak D call: TRBD1 (6 bases). CDR1 SEHNR and CDR2 FQNEAQ come from the germline V gene (reference sequence). Trimming cost V 3 bases and J 5 bases, with 7 bases left between them. The CDR3 length is 12 residues. CDR3 DNA sequence: TGTGCCAGCAGCTTCGACAGGGAGACCCAGTACTTC. It yields the protein CASSFDRETQYF.

The chain has TRBV2 and TRBJ2-2, with 9 nucleotides matching TRBD2. J gave up 2 bases and V 8 bases, and 0 bases lay outside the gene matches. Per germline, CDR1 SNHLY and CDR2 FYNNEI. This CDR3 has 13 amino acids. Here the CDR3 DNA reads TGTGCCAGCGGGACTAGCAACACCGGGGAGCTGTTTTTT. Its translation is CASGTSNTGELFF.

In nucleotides, the CDR3 is TGTGCCAGCAGCTTCACAGACTCCTACGAGCAGTACTTC. It yields the protein CASSFTDSYEQYF. This chain connects TRBV7-9 to TRBJ2-7; no definite D call. Trimming took 3 bases from V and 0 from J, leaving 6 bases between them. Germline CDR1 SEHNR, CDR2 FQNEAQ (reference sequence). There are 13 residues in the CDR3. The full variable domain, rest sourced from reference TRBV7-9 and TRBJ2-7, is DTGVSQNPRHKITKRGQNVTFRCDPISEHNRLYWYRQTLGQGPEFLTYFQNEAQLEKSRLLSDRFSAERPKGSFSTLEIQRTEQGDSAMYLCASSFTDSYEQYFGPGTRLTVT.